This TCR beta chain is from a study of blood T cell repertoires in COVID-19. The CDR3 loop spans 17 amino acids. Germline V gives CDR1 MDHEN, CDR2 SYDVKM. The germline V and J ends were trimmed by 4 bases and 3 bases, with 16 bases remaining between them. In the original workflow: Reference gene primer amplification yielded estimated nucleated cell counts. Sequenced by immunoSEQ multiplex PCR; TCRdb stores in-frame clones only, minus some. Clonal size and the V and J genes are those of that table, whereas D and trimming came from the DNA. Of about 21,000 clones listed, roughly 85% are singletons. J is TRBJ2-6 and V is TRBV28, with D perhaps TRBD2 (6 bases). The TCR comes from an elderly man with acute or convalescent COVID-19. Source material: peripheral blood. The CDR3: CASSSVTSLFGANVLTF. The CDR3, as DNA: TGTGCCAGCAGTTCTGTGACTAGTCTCTTTGGGGCCAACGTCCTGACTTTC.